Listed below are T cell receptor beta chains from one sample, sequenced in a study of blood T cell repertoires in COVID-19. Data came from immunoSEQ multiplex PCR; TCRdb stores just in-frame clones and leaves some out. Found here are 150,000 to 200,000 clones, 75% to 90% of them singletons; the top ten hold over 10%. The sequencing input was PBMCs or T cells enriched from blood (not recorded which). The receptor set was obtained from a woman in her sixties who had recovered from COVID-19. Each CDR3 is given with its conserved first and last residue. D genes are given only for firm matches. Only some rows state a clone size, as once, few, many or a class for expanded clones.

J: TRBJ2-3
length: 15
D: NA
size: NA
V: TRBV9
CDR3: CASSVWGEDTDTQYF
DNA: TGTGCCAGCAGCGTATGGGGGGAAGACACAGATACGCAGTATTTT

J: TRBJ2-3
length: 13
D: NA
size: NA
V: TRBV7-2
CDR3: CASSWRVTDTQYF
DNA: TGTGCCAGCAGTTGGAGGGTCACAGATACGCAGTATTTT

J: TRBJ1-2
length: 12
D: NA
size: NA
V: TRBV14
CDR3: CASRTTLRGYTF
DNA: TGTGCCAGCAGGACAACCTTACGGGGCTACACCTTC

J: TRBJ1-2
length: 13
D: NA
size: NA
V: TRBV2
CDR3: CASSEDGKMGYTF
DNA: TGTGCCAGCAGTGAGGACGGGAAGATGGGCTACACCTTC

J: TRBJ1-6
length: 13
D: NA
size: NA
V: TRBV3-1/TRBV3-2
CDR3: CASSHGQNSPLHF
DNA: TGTGCCAGCAGCCACGGACAGAATTCACCCCTCCACTTT

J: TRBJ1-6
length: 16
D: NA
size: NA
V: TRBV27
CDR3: CASSLSISGRNSPLHF
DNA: TGTGCCAGCAGTTTATCGATCTCCGGGAGAAATTCACCCCTCCACTTT

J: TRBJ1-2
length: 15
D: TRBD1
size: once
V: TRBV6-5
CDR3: CASRLGGQDGYGYTF
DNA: TGTGCCAGCAGATTAGGGGGACAGGATGGCTATGGCTACACCTTC

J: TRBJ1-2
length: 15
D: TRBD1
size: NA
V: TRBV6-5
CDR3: CASSPTGGANYGYTF
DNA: TGTGCCAGCAGTCCCACAGGGGGCGCAAACTATGGCTACACCTTC

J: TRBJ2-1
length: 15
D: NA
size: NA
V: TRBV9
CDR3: CASSAGTSSYNEQFF
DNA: TGTGCCAGCAGCGCCGGGACATCCTCCTACAATGAGCAGTTCTTC

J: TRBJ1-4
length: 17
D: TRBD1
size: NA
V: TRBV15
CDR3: CATSRDYRGGTNEKLFF
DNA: TGTGCCACCAGCAGAGATTATAGAGGGGGCACTAATGAAAAACTGTTTTTT

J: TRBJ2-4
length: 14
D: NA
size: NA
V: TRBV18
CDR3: CASSPNSTKNIQYF
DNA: TGTGCCAGCTCACCAAACAGTACCAAAAACATTCAGTACTTC

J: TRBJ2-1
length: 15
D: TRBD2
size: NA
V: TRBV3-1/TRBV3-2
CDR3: CASSLGLAGGNEQFF
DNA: TGTGCCAGCAGCTTGGGACTAGCGGGAGGCAATGAGCAGTTCTTC

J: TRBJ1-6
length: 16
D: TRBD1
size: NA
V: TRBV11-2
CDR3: CASSRGDRSYNSPLHF
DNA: TGTGCCAGCAGCCGAGGGGACAGGAGTTATAATTCACCCCTCCACTTT

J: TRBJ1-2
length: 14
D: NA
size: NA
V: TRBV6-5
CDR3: CASSHENRAYGYTF
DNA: TGTGCCAGCAGTCACGAGAACAGGGCCTATGGCTACACCTTC

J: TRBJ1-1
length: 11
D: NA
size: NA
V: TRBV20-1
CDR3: CSASIAGEAFF
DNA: TGCAGTGCTAGTATCGCAGGTGAAGCTTTCTTT

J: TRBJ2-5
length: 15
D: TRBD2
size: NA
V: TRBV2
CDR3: CASRGGNVGPETQYF
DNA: TGTGCCAGCAGGGGGGGGAATGTAGGGCCAGAGACCCAGTACTTC

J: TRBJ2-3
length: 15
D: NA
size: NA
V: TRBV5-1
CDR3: CASSPGIQVSDTQYF
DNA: TGCGCCAGCAGCCCCGGGATCCAGGTCTCAGATACGCAGTATTTT

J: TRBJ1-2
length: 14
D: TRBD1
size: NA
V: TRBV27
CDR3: CASSIDRGGYGYTF
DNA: TGTGCCAGCAGCATAGACAGGGGTGGATATGGCTACACCTTC

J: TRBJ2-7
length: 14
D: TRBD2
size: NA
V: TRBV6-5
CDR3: CASSYGRGGYEQYF
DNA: TGTGCCAGCAGTTACGGGCGGGGGGGCTACGAGCAGTACTTC

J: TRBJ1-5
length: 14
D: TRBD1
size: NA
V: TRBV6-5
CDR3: CASSSGQGTQPQHF
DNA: TGTGCCAGCAGTTCTGGACAGGGGACTCAGCCCCAGCATTTT

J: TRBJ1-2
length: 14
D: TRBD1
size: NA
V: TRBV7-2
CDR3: CASSSKDRGHGYTF
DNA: TGTGCCAGCAGCTCGAAGGACAGGGGGCATGGCTACACCTTC

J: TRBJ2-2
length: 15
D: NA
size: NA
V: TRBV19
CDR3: CASSIRAGNTGELFF
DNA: TGTGCCAGTAGTATCCGGGCGGGGAACACCGGGGAGCTGTTTTTT

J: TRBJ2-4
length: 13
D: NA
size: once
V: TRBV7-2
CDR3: CASSPRDLNIQYF
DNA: TGTGCCAGCAGCCCCAGGGACTTAAACATTCAGTACTTC

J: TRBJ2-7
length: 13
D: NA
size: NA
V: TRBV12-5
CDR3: CASGLSSSYEQYF
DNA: TGTGCTAGTGGTTTGTCCTCCTCCTACGAGCAGTACTTC

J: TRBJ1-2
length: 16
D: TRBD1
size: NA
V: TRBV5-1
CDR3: CASSLGTGVQDYGYTF
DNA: TGCGCCAGCAGCTTGGGCACAGGGGTGCAAGACTATGGCTACACCTTC

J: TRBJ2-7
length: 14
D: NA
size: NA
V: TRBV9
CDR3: CASSVGSSAGEQYF
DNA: TGTGCCAGCAGCGTCGGTTCCTCCGCGGGGGAGCAGTACTTC

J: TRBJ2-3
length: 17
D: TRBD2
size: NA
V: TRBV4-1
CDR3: CASSSSGTSGVLDTQYF
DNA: TGCGCCAGCAGCAGCTCGGGGACTAGCGGGGTTTTAGATACGCAGTATTTT

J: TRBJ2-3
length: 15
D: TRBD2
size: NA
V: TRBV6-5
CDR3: CASRDLAGPTDTQYF
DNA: TGTGCCAGCAGGGATTTAGCGGGACCGACAGATACGCAGTATTTT

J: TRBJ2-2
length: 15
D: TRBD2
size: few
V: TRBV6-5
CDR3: CAASTGLAGGGELFF
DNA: TGTGCCGCTAGTACCGGACTAGCGGGAGGAGGGGAGCTGTTTTTT

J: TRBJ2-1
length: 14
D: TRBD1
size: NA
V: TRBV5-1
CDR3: CASSSTGSYNEQFF
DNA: TGCGCCAGCAGCTCGACAGGGAGCTACAATGAGCAGTTCTTC

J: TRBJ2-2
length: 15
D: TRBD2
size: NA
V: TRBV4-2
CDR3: CASSFSGRNAGELFF
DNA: TGTGCCAGCAGCTTTAGCGGGAGGAACGCCGGGGAGCTGTTTTTT

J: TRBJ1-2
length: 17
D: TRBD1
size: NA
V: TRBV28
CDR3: CASRDGTGGPSNYGYTF
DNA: TGTGCCAGCAGGGACGGGACAGGGGGTCCCTCTAACTATGGCTACACCTTC

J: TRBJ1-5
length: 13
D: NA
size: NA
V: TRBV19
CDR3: CASSIRGVTAQHF
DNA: TGTGCCAGTAGTATTAGGGGCGTAACGGCCCAGCATTTT

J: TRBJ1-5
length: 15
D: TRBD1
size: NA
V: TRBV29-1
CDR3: CSALSSHRGDQPQHF
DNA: TGCAGCGCACTATCTTCCCACAGGGGGGATCAGCCCCAGCATTTT

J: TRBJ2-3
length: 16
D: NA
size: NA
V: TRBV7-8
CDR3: CASSSYAEGRADTQYF
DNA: TGTGCCAGCAGCTCCTATGCGGAGGGGAGAGCAGATACGCAGTATTTT

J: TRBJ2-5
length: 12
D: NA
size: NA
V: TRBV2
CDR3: CASKAGRETQYF
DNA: TGTGCCAGCAAAGCAGGGAGGGAGACCCAGTACTTC

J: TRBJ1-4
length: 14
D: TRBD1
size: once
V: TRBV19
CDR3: CASSAGGPNEKLFF
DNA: TGTGCCAGTAGTGCAGGGGGCCCTAATGAAAAACTGTTTTTT

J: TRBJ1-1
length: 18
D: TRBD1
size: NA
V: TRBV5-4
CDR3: CASRYYTGQPTRRAEAFF
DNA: TGTGCCAGCAGGTATTATACGGGACAGCCTACTCGAAGGGCTGAAGCTTTCTTT

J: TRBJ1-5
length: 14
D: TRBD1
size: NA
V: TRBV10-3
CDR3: CAISPGQGGQPQHF
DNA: TGTGCCATCAGTCCTGGACAGGGAGGTCAGCCCCAGCATTTT

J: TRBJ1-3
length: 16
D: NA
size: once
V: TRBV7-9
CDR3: CASSLAGLHSGNTIYF
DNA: TGTGCCAGCAGCTTAGCGGGACTCCACTCTGGAAACACCATATATTTT

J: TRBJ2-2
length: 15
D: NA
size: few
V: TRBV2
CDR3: CASSVAQGITGELFF
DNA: TGTGCCAGCAGTGTGGCGCAGGGCATCACCGGGGAGCTGTTTTTT

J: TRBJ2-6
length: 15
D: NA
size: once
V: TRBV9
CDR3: CASSPRLSGANVLTF
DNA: TGTGCCAGCAGCCCCCGTCTCTCTGGGGCCAACGTCCTGACTTTC

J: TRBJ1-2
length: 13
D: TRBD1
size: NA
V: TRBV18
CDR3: CASSPDRDYGYTF
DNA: TGTGCCAGCTCACCTGACAGGGACTATGGCTACACCTTC

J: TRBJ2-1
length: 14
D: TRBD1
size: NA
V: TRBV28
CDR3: CASSLPPQGSEQFF
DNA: TGTGCCAGCAGCCTACCCCCACAGGGGAGTGAGCAGTTCTTC

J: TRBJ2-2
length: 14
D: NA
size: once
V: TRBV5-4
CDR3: CASSPDRGTGELFF
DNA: TGTGCCAGCAGCCCGGATCGGGGGACCGGGGAGCTGTTTTTT

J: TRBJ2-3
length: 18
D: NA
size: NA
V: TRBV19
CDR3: CASSIRVPDRGWTDTQYF
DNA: TGTGCCAGTAGTATACGGGTTCCGGACCGGGGGTGGACAGATACGCAGTATTTT

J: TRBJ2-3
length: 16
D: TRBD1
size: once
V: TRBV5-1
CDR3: CASSLEGTDTTDTQYF
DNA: TGCGCCAGCAGCTTGGAAGGGACAGATACCACAGATACGCAGTATTTT

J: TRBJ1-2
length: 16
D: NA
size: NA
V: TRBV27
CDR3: CASSSGPGYWEDGYTF
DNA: TGTGCCAGCAGTTCTGGACCAGGGTATTGGGAGGATGGCTACACCTTC

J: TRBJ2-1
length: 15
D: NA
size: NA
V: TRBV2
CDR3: CASRADLSSYNEQFF
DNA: TGTGCCAGCAGGGCGGACTTGAGCTCCTACAATGAGCAGTTCTTC

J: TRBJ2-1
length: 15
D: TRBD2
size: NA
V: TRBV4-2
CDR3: CASTRVGGQRREQFF
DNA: TGTGCCAGCACGAGAGTGGGAGGGCAAAGGAGGGAGCAGTTCTTC

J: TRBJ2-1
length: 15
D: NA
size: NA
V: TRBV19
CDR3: CASSRVAYSYNEQFF
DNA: TGTGCCAGTAGTCGGGTTGCTTACTCCTACAATGAGCAGTTCTTC

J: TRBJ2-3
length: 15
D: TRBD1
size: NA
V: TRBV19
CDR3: CATPHGTAEKDTQYF
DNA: TGTGCCACCCCTCACGGGACAGCAGAGAAAGATACGCAGTATTTT

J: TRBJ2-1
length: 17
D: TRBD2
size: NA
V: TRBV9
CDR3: CASSSPGTSGIDNEQFF
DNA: TGTGCCAGCAGCTCCCCCGGGACTAGCGGTATAGACAATGAGCAGTTCTTC

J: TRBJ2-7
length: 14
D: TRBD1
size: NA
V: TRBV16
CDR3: CASSPGQISYEQYF
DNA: TGTGCCAGCAGCCCGGGACAGATATCCTACGAGCAGTACTTC

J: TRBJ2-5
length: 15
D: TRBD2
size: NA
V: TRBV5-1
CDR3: CASSLAGAGGETQYF
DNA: TGCGCCAGCAGCTTGGCCGGAGCGGGAGGGGAGACCCAGTACTTC

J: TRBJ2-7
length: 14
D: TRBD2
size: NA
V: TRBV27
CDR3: CASSISGSTYEQYF
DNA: TGTGCCAGCAGTATTAGCGGGAGTACCTACGAGCAGTACTTC

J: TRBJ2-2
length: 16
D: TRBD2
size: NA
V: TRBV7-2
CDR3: CASSRTSGGYTGELFF
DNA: TGTGCCAGCAGCCGGACTAGCGGGGGATACACCGGGGAGCTGTTTTTT

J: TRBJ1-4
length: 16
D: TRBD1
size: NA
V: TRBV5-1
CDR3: CASSLWGQGRNEKLFF
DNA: TGCGCCAGCAGCTTGTGGGGACAGGGAAGAAATGAAAAACTGTTTTTT

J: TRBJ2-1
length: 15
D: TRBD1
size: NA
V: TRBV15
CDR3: CATSIDRGHYNEQFF
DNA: TGTGCCACCAGCATAGACAGGGGGCACTACAATGAGCAGTTCTTC

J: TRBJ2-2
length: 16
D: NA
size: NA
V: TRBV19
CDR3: CASSTLQGRNTGELFF
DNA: TGTGCCAGTAGTACCCTGCAGGGGCGGAACACCGGGGAGCTGTTTTTT